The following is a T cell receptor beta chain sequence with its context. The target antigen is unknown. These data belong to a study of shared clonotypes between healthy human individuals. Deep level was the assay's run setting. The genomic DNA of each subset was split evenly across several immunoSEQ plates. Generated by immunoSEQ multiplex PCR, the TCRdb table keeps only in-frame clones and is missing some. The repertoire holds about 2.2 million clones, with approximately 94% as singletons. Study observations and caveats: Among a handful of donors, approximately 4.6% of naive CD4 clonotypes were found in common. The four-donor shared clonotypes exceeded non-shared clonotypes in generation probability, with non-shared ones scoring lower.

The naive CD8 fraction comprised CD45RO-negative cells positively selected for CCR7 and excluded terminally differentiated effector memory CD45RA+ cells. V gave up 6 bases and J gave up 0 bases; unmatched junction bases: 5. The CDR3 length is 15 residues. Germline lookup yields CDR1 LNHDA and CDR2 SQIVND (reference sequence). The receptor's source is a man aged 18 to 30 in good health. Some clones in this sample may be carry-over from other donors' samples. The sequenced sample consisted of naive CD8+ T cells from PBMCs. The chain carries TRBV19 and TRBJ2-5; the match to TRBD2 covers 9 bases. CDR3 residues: CASRGLATNQETQYF. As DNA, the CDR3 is TGTGCCAGTAGAGGACTAGCGACTAACCAAGAGACCCAGTACTTC.